A single T cell receptor (beta chain) is shown here with its context. Germline lookup yields CDR1 MNHEY and CDR2 SMNVEV (reference sequence). With 5 bases removed from V and 3 bases from J, the gap between germline ends came to 12 bases. The CDR3 extends over 14 amino acids. These data are taken from a study of naive and memory T cell subsets. Both TRBC1 and TRBC2 were covered by a beta constant-region primer of two equimolar oligonucleotides. Ligated cDNA was amplified by four rounds of PCR with nested alpha and beta constant-region primers and SP2. In TCRdb, the UMI-ligation and nested PCR reads were re-called with MiXCR into one record per CDR3 protein. The sample records some 80,000 distinct CDR3 sequences, 9% to 9.5% being singletons. CMV status came from CD4+ IFNgamma after overnight CMV lysate stimulation.

The chain has TRBV27 and TRBJ2-3; D unresolved. The sequence was collected from a human donor in good health. The material sequenced was naive CD8+ T cells from blood. For the CDR3, the DNA is TGTGCCAGCAGTCCCCCGACAAGGACAGATACGCAGTATTTT. Translation: CASSPPTRTDTQYF.